Listed below are T cell receptor beta chains from one sample, sequenced in a study of blood T cells in healthy people across ages. From the 5' RACE reads, TCRdb called clonotypes with MiXCR, one entry per CDR3 protein. The table records more than 750,000 distinct CDR3 sequences, about 27% of them present only once. This sample was also put to use in a study of T cells of mothers and their children.

The sample taken for sequencing was blood. The receptors were gathered from a woman aged 35 to 49 in good health. CDR3s leave out the opening cysteine and the closing phenylalanine or tryptophan. The size of a clone is reported for some rows only, either as once, few or many, or as a class for expanded clones.

abundance: few; v_gene: TRBV5-1; CDR3aa: ASSPRGPSDTQY
abundance: many; v_gene: TRBV15; CDR3aa: ATSTRTAYEQY
abundance: few; v_gene: TRBV5-6; CDR3aa: ASSLRGDGYNEQF
abundance: .; v_gene: TRBV5-6; CDR3aa: ASSVEVGNEQF
abundance: .; v_gene: TRBV28; CDR3aa: ASSQGNTGTQY
abundance: few; v_gene: TRBV7-2; CDR3aa: ASSFESSGGAARTQY
abundance: .; v_gene: TRBV5-5; CDR3aa: ASSPGHLRTDTQY
abundance: .; v_gene: TRBV19; CDR3aa: ASSPTGRKNTEAF
abundance: .; v_gene: TRBV2; CDR3aa: ASRPGQGAHGYT
abundance: .; v_gene: TRBV24-1; CDR3aa: ATSDIPKTGSQETQY
abundance: few; v_gene: TRBV12-3/TRBV12-4; CDR3aa: ASRPTGSNEQF
abundance: once; v_gene: TRBV10-3; CDR3aa: AISEQGAGNEQY
abundance: .; v_gene: TRBV7-2; CDR3aa: ASSLVLGGGSYNEQF
abundance: many; v_gene: TRBV20-1; CDR3aa: SAREPHSTGREQY
abundance: many; v_gene: TRBV29-1; CDR3aa: SVDIQGSNYGYT
abundance: many; v_gene: TRBV7-9; CDR3aa: ASSPPLSGAYEQY
abundance: few; v_gene: TRBV12-3/TRBV12-4; CDR3aa: ASSFSGTGAHEQF
abundance: many; v_gene: TRBV21-1; CDR3aa: ASNGTGTYEQY
abundance: many; v_gene: TRBV11-1; CDR3aa: ASSFGLTSAPSSYEQY
abundance: .; v_gene: TRBV7-9; CDR3aa: ASSPRDRGSEKLF
abundance: .; v_gene: TRBV6-4; CDR3aa: ASSERWIAGSNAGELF